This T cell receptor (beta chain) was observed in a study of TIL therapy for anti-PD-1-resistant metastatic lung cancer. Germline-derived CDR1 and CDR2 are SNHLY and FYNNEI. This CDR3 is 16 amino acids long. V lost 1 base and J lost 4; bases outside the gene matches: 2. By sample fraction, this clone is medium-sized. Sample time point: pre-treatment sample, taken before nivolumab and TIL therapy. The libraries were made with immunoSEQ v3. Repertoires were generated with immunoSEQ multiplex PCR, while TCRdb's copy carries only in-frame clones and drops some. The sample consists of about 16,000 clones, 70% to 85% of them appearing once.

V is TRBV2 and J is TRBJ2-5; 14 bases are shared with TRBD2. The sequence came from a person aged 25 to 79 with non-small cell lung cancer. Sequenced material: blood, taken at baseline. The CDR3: CASSEGGLAGAETQYF. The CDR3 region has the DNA TGTGCCAGCAGTGAAGGGGGACTAGCGGGGGCAGAGACCCAGTACTTC.